These T cell receptor beta chains were read from a single sample in a study of siplizumab effects on memory and regulatory T cells. Sequencing used immunoSEQ multiplex PCR; TCRdb keeps in-frame clones, though not all of them. In the table there are around 100,000 clones, 80% to 95% of which are singletons. The material sequenced was non-Treg CD4+ T cells sorted from blood. Receptors originate from a human donor in good health. Both conserved end residues are part of each CDR3. The D gene is left open where the match is weak. The size of a clone is reported for some rows only, either as once, few or many, or as a class for expanded clones.

J gene	clone size	D gene	V gene	CDR3 protein	CDR3 DNA
TRBJ2-5	-	-	TRBV28	CASRLPLGTQYF	TGTGCCAGCCGCCTTCCCCTAGGGACCCAGTACTTC
TRBJ2-1	-	-	TRBV7-9	CASSLAGVRFNEQFF	TGTGCCAGCAGCTTAGCGGGAGTGAGGTTTAATGAGCAGTTCTTC
TRBJ1-2	-	TRBD1	TRBV6-1	CASSETDRDYGYTF	TGTGCCAGCAGTGAAACCGACAGGGACTATGGCTACACCTTC
TRBJ1-6	once	TRBD1	TRBV30	CAWNAGQGARSSPLHF	TGTGCCTGGAACGCTGGACAGGGGGCAAGAAGTTCACCCCTCCACTTT
TRBJ2-2	-	-	TRBV9	CASSITGLNTGELFF	TGTGCCAGCAGCATTACAGGGTTGAACACCGGGGAGCTGTTTTTT
TRBJ2-1	-	TRBD2	TRBV4-1	CASSQDSGGNSYNEQFF	TGCGCCAGCAGCCAAGATTCGGGAGGAAACTCCTACAATGAGCAGTTCTTC
TRBJ2-7	-	-	TRBV2	CASKVEGWTESYEQYF	TGTGCCAGCAAGGTAGAGGGGTGGACTGAGTCCTACGAGCAGTACTTC
TRBJ1-1	-	-	TRBV23-1	CASSQSAGRNTEAFF	TGCGCCAGCAGTCAATCGGCAGGCCGGAACACTGAAGCTTTCTTT
TRBJ2-5	-	TRBD1	TRBV11-3	CASRSTGVETQYF	TGTGCCAGCAGATCTACAGGGGTGGAGACCCAGTACTTC
TRBJ2-1	-	-	TRBV15	CATSRRGGGLYNEQFF	TGTGCCACCAGCAGAAGGGGCGGGGGCTTATACAATGAGCAGTTCTTC
TRBJ1-5	-	-	TRBV4-3	CASSQHQGSNQPQHF	TGCGCCAGCAGCCAACATCAGGGGAGCAATCAGCCCCAGCATTTT
TRBJ2-2	-	-	TRBV10-3	CAIMFGSGGELFF	TGTGCCATCATGTTTGGTTCCGGCGGGGAGCTGTTTTTT
TRBJ1-1	-	-	TRBV5-6	CASSLTGNTEAFF	TGTGCCAGCAGCTTAACAGGGAACACTGAAGCTTTCTTT
TRBJ1-1	-	-	TRBV7-2	CASRLDTEAFF	TGTGCCAGCCGTCTCGACACTGAAGCTTTCTTT
TRBJ1-4	-	TRBD1	TRBV6-5	CASSTGDSNEKLFF	TGTGCCAGCAGCACAGGGGATTCTAATGAAAAACTGTTTTTT
TRBJ1-4	-	-	TRBV4-1	CASSLITGRRTNEKLFF	TGCGCCAGCAGCCTCATAACTGGACGTAGAACTAATGAAAAACTGTTTTTT
TRBJ2-1	-	TRBD1	TRBV12-5	CASGVTGGEQFF	TGTGCTAGTGGTGTAACAGGGGGGGAGCAGTTCTTC
TRBJ2-1	-	TRBD2	TRBV11-1	CASSPVQGGPARYNEQFF	TGTGCCAGCAGCCCAGTTCAGGGAGGGCCCGCCAGGTACAATGAGCAGTTCTTC
TRBJ2-3	-	TRBD2	TRBV27	CASSPLPGTSGGGYTDTQYF	TGTGCCAGCAGCCCCTTACCCGGGACTAGCGGTGGTGGGTACACAGATACGCAGTATTTT
TRBJ2-2	-	-	TRBV7-2	CASSLARMGRTNTGELFF	TGTGCCAGCAGCTTGGCCCGCATGGGACGGACGAACACCGGGGAGCTGTTTTTT
TRBJ1-1	-	-	TRBV5-1	CASSQGHTSVNTEAFF	TGCGCCAGCAGCCAAGGGCACACCTCGGTGAACACTGAAGCTTTCTTT
TRBJ2-5	-	-	TRBV11-3	CASSLDGTLKETQYF	TGTGCCAGCAGCTTAGATGGGACCTTGAAAGAGACCCAGTACTTC
TRBJ1-4	-	-	TRBV5-1	CASSLFRGSGEKLFF	TGCGCCAGCAGCTTGTTTAGGGGAAGTGGCGAAAAACTGTTTTTT
TRBJ2-6	-	TRBD2	TRBV7-2	CASSLAGGSSGANVLTF	TGTGCCAGCAGCTTAGCCGGGGGGAGCTCTGGGGCCAACGTCCTGACTTTC
TRBJ2-7	-	TRBD1	TRBV5-1	CASSPIPGQGALEQYF	TGCGCCAGCAGCCCCATACCGGGACAGGGGGCCCTCGAGCAGTACTTC
TRBJ1-2	once	-	TRBV25-1	CASSDLGREDYGYTF	TGTGCCAGCAGTGACTTAGGCAGGGAGGACTATGGCTACACCTTC
TRBJ1-1	-	-	TRBV29-1	CTAGTPLNTEAFF	TGCACCGCCGGGACACCCCTGAACACTGAAGCTTTCTTT
TRBJ1-1	-	-	TRBV4-3	CASSQDSQTEAFF	TGCGCCAGCAGCCAAGACTCACAGACTGAAGCTTTCTTT
TRBJ2-5	-	-	TRBV7-7	CASSTDTQETQYF	TGTGCTAGCAGCACGGACACGCAAGAGACCCAGTACTTC
TRBJ2-1	-	TRBD1	TRBV5-4	CASSLGQGSTYNEQFF	TGTGCCAGCAGCTTGGGACAGGGGTCGACCTACAATGAGCAGTTCTTC
TRBJ2-7	-	TRBD2	TRBV7-6	CASSSLAGVDEQYF	TGTGCCAGCAGTTCTCTAGCGGGAGTCGACGAGCAGTACTTC
TRBJ1-4	-	-	TRBV7-9	CASSSSRDFAEKLFF	TGTGCCAGCAGCTCCTCCCGGGACTTTGCTGAAAAACTGTTTTTT
TRBJ1-6	-	-	TRBV25-1	CASSEREGGSYNSPLHF	TGTGCCAGCAGTGAAAGGGAAGGGGGATCCTATAATTCACCCCTCCACTTT
TRBJ2-5	-	-	TRBV7-3	CASSFSSQETQYF	TGTGCCAGCAGCTTCTCCAGCCAAGAGACCCAGTACTTC
TRBJ2-1	-	-	TRBV6-6	CASRNIPRGEQFF	TGTGCCAGCAGAAACATTCCCCGTGGTGAGCAGTTCTTC
TRBJ2-2	-	TRBD2	TRBV5-1	CASSSTPSRGVTGELFF	TGCGCCAGCAGTAGTACCCCCAGCCGGGGGGTGACCGGGGAGCTGTTTTTT
TRBJ1-1	-	TRBD1	TRBV30	CACGQGQRGGTEAFF	TGTGCCTGCGGACAGGGCCAGCGTGGGGGTACTGAAGCTTTCTTT
TRBJ2-2	-	-	TRBV12-5	CASGLGGPGELFF	TGTGCTAGTGGTTTGGGGGGCCCCGGGGAGCTGTTTTTT
TRBJ1-5	-	TRBD1	TRBV7-2	CASSFDRGRNQPQHF	TGTGCCAGCAGCTTTGACAGGGGGAGAAATCAGCCCCAGCATTTT
TRBJ2-3	-	-	TRBV29-1	CSTKLAGRATDTQYF	TGCAGCACCAAATTGGCGGGACGGGCCACAGATACGCAGTATTTT
TRBJ2-7	-	-	TRBV28	CASSTIYEQYF	TGTGCCAGCAGCACTATCTACGAGCAGTACTTC
TRBJ1-5	-	TRBD1	TRBV28	CASRTTSTGWSNQPQHF	TGTGCCAGCAGAACCACCTCGACAGGGTGGAGCAATCAGCCCCAGCATTTT
TRBJ1-5	-	TRBD1	TRBV19	CASERTGGRVAQHF	TGTGCCAGTGAAAGGACAGGAGGGCGAGTAGCCCAGCATTTT
TRBJ2-1	-	-	TRBV7-9	CASSLLEGYNEQFF	TGTGCCAGCAGCTTACTAGAGGGTTACAATGAGCAGTTCTTC
TRBJ2-7	-	TRBD1	TRBV19	CASSTPTGTHSYEQYF	TGTGCCAGTAGTACCCCGACAGGGACCCACTCCTACGAGCAGTACTTC
TRBJ2-2	once	TRBD2	TRBV11-2	CASSSLAASGSRRTGELFF	TGTGCCAGCAGCTCTCTGGCGGCTAGCGGGAGTAGGAGAACCGGGGAGCTGTTTTTT
TRBJ2-7	once	-	TRBV7-8	CASRGPGTSSETTYEQYF	TGTGCCAGCAGGGGCCCCGGGACTTCTAGCGAGACGACCTACGAGCAGTACTTC
TRBJ2-3	-	-	TRBV5-1	CASSLRSGSTDTQYF	TGCGCCAGCAGCTTGCGTAGCGGCAGCACAGATACGCAGTATTTT
TRBJ1-3	once	TRBD1	TRBV9	CASTGTDPGNTIYF	TGTGCCAGCACCGGGACAGATCCTGGAAACACCATATATTTT
TRBJ2-3	-	TRBD2	TRBV7-3	CASRPSAGGPSTDTQYF	TGTGCCAGCAGGCCGTCAGCGGGAGGGCCGAGCACAGATACGCAGTATTTT
TRBJ1-1	-	-	TRBV30	CAWSKGRTEAFF	TGTGCCTGGAGTAAAGGGAGGACTGAAGCTTTCTTT
TRBJ2-7	-	-	TRBV6-5	CASKGTGYEQYF	TGTGCCAGCAAAGGGACGGGCTACGAGCAGTACTTC
TRBJ1-2	-	-	TRBV6-1	CASSGPGRALGYTF	TGTGCCAGCAGTGGGCCGGGACGGGCGTTGGGCTACACCTTC
TRBJ2-1	-	TRBD2	TRBV7-2	CASSLEELAGGGKQFF	TGTGCCAGCAGCTTAGAGGAACTAGCGGGAGGGGGAAAGCAGTTCTTC
TRBJ1-3	-	-	TRBV4-2	CASSQDRGGNTIYF	TGTGCCAGCAGCCAAGACAGGGGTGGAAACACCATATATTTT